The 2 T cell receptor beta chains below all came from one sample that was sequenced in a study of technical replicates of blood from a handful of donors. TCRdb's copy holds only in-frame clones and misses some; the assay was immunoSEQ multiplex PCR. The sample holds around 70,000 clones, approximately 94% seen once. The sequenced material came from T cells isolated from PBMCs. All receptors derive from a human donor in good health.

This chain links TRBV6-1 with TRBJ2-1; D is uncertain. The CDR3 is 17 residues long. Trimming left V 4 bases short and J 0 bases short, with 16 bases between. Germline V gene sequence: CDR1 MNHNS, CDR2 SASEGT. The CDR3 sequence: CASSADLLELSYNEQFF. CDR3 sequence (DNA): TGTGCCAGCAGTGCCGACTTACTTGAACTCTCCTACAATGAGCAGTTCTTC.

This clone was recorded once. The V call is TRBV27, the J call TRBJ2-7, with 10 bases aligning to TRBD1. The CDR3 totals 15 residues. Germline V gives CDR1 MNHEY, CDR2 SMNVEV (reference sequence). V lost 4 bases and J lost 7; bases outside the gene matches: 10. The CDR3 nucleotides are TGTGCCAGCAGTTCCCCGGACAGGGGGATCCGGGAGCAGTACTTC. Translated, it gives CASSSPDRGIREQYF.